This T cell receptor (beta chain) was identified during a study of regulatory dendritic cells for organ transplantation. Points from the study as a whole: Naive CD4+ and CD8+ repertoires were highly diverse; memory CD8+ was most oligoclonal. Among resting subsets, memory CD8+ cells contained the most alloreactive clonotypes. Mature dendritic cells appeared to drive more memory CD8+ clonal expansion than regulatory ones.

Sorted subsets were CFSE-labeled and cultured roughly five days with allogeneic dendritic cells. On this clone itself: The antigen remains undetermined.

Profiled with immunoSEQ multiplex PCR; TCRdb holds only in-frame clones, not every one. The sample contains roughly 4,500 clones, around 64% of which appear only once. Sequencing used memory CD8+ T cells from blood cultured with regulatory dendritic cells. The sample's subset: CD45RO+ memory T cells. This receptor was taken from a human donor in good health.

The CDR3 region is CASSPQDRLYGYTF. In DNA form, the CDR3 reads TGTGCCAGCAGCCCCCAGGACAGGCTCTATGGCTACACCTTC. V gene TRBV7-9 combines with J gene TRBJ1-2; 7 bases agree with TRBD1. The CDR3 covers 14 residues. CDR1 and CDR2 (germline): SEHNR, FQNEAQ (reference sequence). V was pared by 5 bases and J by 4 bases, with 7 bases of the junction left unmatched.